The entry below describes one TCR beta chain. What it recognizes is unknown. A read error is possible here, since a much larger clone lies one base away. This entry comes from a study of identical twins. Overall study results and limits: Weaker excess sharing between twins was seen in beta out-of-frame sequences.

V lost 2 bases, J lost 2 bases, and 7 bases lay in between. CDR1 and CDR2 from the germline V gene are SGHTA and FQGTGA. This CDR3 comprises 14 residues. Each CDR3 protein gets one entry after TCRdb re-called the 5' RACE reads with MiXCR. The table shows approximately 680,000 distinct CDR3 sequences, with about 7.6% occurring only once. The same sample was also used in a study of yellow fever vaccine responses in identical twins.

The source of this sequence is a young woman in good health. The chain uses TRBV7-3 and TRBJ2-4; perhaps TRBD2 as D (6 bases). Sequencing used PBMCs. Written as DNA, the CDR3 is TGTGCCAGCAGCTTAGGGGGGACCAAAAACATTCAGTACTTC. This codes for CASSLGGTKNIQYF.